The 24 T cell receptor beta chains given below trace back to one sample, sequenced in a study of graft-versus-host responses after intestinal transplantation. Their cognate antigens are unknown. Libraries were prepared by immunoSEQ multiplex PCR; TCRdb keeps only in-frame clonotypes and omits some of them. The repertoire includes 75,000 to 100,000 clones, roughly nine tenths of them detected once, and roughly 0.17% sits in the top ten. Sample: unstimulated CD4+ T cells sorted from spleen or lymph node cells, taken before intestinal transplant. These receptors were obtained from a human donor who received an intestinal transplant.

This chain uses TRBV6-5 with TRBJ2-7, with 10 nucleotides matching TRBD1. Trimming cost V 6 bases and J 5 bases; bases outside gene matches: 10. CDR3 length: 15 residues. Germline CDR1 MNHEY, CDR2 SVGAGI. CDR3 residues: CASSSGGTGVHEQYF. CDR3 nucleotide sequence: TGTGCCAGCAGCAGTGGGGGGACAGGGGTCCACGAGCAGTACTTC.

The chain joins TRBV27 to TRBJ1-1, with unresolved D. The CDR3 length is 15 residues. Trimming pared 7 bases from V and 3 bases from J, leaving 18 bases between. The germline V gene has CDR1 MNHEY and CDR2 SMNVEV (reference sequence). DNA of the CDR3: TGTGCCAGCAAGAGCCCCGGGTCTCCTGACACTGAAGCTTTCTTT. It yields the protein CASKSPGSPDTEAFF.

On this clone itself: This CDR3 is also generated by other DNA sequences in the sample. CDR3 sequence reads: CASSPPRGAREQFF. The CDR3 DNA reads TGTGCCAGCAGTCCCCCTCGCGGGGCTAGAGAGCAGTTCTTC. This rearrangement joins TRBV5-4 to TRBJ2-1; possibly TRBD2 for D (6 bases). Germline values: CDR1 SGHNT, CDR2 YYREEE (reference sequence). Between the trimmed V and J ends, which lost 5 bases and 10 bases, there was a span of 19 bases. The CDR3 is 14 residues long.

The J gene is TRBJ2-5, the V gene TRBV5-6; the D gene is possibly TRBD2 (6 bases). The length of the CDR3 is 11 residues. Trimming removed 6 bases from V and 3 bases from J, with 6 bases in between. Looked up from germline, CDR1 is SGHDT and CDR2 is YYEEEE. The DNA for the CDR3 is TGTGCCAGCAAGCGGGAAGAGACCCAGTACTTC. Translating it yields CASKREETQYF.

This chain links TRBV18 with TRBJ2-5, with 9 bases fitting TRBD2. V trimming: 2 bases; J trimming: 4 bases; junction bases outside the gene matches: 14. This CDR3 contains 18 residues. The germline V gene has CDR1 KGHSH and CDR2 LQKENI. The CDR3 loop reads CASSPSSPAAGGIETQYF. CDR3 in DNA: TGTGCCAGCTCACCAAGTTCTCCAGCAGCGGGGGGAATAGAGACCCAGTACTTC.

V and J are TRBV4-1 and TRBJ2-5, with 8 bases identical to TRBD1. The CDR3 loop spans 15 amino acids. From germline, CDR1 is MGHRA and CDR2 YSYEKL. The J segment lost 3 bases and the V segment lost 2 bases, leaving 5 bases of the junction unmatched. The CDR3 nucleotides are TGCGCCAGCAGCCAAATATCGACAGGGGAAGAGACCCAGTACTTC. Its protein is CASSQISTGEETQYF.

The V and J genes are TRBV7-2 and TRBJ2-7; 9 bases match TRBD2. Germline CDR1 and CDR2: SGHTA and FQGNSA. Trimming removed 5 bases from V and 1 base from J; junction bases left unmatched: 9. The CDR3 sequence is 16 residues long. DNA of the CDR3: TGTGCCAGCAGCCTTTCTAGCGGGGATTATTCCTACGAGCAGTACTTC. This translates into CASSLSSGDYSYEQYF.

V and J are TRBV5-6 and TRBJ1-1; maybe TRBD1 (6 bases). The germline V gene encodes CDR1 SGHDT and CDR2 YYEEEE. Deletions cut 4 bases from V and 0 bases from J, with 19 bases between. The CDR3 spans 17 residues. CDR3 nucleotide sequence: TGTGCCAGCAGCGCACGAACCCAGGGGTTGATGAACACTGAAGCTTTCTTT. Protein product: CASSARTQGLMNTEAFF.

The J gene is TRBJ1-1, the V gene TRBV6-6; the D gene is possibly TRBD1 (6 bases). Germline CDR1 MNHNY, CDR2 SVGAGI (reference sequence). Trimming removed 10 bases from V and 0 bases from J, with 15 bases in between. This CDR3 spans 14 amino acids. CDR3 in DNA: TGTGCCACCAGATACGGGACACTGAACACTGAAGCTTTCTTT. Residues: CATRYGTLNTEAFF.

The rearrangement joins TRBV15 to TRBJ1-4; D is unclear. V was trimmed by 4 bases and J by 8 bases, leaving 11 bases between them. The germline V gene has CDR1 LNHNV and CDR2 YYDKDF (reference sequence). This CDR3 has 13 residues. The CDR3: CATSTQYREKLFF. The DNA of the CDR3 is TGTGCCACCAGCACTCAATATAGAGAAAAACTGTTTTTT.

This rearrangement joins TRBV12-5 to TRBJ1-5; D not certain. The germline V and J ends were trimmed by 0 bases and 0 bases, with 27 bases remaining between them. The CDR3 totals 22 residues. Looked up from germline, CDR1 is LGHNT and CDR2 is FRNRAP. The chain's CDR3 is CASGLVPLVRGVLDDSNQPQHF. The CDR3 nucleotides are TGTGCTAGTGGTTTGGTACCCCTGGTACGCGGTGTTCTAGACGATAGCAATCAGCCCCAGCATTTT.

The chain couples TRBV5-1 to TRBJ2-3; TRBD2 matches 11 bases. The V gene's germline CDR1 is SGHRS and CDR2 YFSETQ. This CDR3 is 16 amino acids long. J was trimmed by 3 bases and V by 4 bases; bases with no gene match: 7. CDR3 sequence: CASSPGRLAGTDTQYF. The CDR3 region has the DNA TGCGCCAGCAGCCCGGGGAGACTAGCGGGAACAGATACGCAGTATTTT. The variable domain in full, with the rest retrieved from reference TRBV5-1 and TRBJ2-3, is KAGVTQTPRYLIKTRGQQVTLSCSPISGHRSVSWYQQTPGQGLQFLFEYFSETQRNKGNFPGRFSGRQFSNSRSEMNVSTLELGDSALYLCASSPGRLAGTDTQYFGPGTRLTVL.

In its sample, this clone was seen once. The CDR3, as DNA: TGTGCCAGCAGTCTTAACGGCGGGAGAGGGGGCTACAATGAGCAGTTCTTC. This gives the protein CASSLNGGRGGYNEQFF. This chain joins TRBV28 and TRBJ2-1, with a weak D call TRBD2 (7 bases). This CDR3 has 17 residues. Germline V lookup: CDR1 MDHEN, CDR2 SYDVKM. Trimming took off 5 bases at V and 3 bases at J, with 20 bases between the two ends.

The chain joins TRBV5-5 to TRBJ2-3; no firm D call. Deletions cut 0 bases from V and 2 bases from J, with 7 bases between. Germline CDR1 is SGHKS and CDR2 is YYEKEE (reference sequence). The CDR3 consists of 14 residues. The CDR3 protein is CASSLEAYTDTQYF. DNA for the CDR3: TGTGCCAGCAGCTTGGAAGCCTACACAGATACGCAGTATTTT.

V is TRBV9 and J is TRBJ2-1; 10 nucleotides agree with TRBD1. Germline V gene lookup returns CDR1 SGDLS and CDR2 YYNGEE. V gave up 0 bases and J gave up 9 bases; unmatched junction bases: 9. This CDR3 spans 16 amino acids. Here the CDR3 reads CASSVAGDRGRSEQFF. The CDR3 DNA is TGTGCCAGCAGCGTAGCAGGGGACAGGGGTAGAAGTGAGCAGTTCTTC. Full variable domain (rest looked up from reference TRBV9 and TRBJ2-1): DSGVTQTPKHLITATGQRVTLRCSPRSGDLSVYWYQQSLDQGLQFLIQYYNGEERAKGNILERFSAQQFPDLHSELNLSSLELGDSALYFCASSVAGDRGRSEQFFGPGTRLTVL.

CDR3 sequence (DNA): TGTGCCAGCAGTTGGGACAGGAAAGGGACCAATCAGCCCCAGCATTTT. It is translated as CASSWDRKGTNQPQHF. This chain links TRBV28 with TRBJ1-5; the match to TRBD1 covers 8 bases. This CDR3 region has 16 residues. Germline trimming cut 4 bases from V and 3 bases from J; bases unmatched to any gene: 8. Germline CDR1 reads MDHEN; CDR2 reads SYDVKM.

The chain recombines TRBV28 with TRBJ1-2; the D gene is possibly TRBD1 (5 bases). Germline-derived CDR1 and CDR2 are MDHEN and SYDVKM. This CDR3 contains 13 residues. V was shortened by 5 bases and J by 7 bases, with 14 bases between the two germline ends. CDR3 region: CASSRGRVLGYTF. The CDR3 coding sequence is TGTGCCAGCAGTCGAGGCAGGGTCCTTGGCTACACCTTC.

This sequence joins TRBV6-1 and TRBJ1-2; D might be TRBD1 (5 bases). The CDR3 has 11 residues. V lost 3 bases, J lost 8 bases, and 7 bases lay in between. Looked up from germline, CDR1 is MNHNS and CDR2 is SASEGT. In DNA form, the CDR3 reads TGTGCCAGCAGTGAGGGGGGGGGCTACACCTTC. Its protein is CASSEGGGYTF.

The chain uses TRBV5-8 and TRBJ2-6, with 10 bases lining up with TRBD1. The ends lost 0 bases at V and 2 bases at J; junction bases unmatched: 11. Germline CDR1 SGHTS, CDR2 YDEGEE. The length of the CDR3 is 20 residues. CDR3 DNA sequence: TGTGCCAGCAGCTTGGATAAAGGGGACAGGGGAGGCGCTGGGGCCAACGTCCTGACTTTC. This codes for CASSLDKGDRGGAGANVLTF.

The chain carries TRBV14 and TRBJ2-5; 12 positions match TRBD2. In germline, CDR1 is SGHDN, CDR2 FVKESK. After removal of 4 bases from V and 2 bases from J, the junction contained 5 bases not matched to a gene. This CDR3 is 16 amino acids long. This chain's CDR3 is CASSLRTSGIQETQYF. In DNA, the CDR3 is TGTGCCAGCAGCCTAAGGACTAGCGGGATACAAGAGACCCAGTACTTC.

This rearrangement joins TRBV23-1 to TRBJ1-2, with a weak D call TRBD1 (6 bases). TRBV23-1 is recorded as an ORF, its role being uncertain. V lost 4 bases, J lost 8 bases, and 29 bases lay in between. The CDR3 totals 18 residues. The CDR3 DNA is TGCGCCAGCAGTCGCGTTCAAGCGGGGGGCCCGATGATACAGGGCTACACCTTC. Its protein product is CASSRVQAGGPMIQGYTF.

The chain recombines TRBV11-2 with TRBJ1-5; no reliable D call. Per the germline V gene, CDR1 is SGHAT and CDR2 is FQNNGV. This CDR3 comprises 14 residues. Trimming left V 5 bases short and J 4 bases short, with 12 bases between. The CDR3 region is CASSPPLTNQPQHF. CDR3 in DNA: TGTGCCAGCAGCCCCCCATTAACAAATCAGCCCCAGCATTTT.

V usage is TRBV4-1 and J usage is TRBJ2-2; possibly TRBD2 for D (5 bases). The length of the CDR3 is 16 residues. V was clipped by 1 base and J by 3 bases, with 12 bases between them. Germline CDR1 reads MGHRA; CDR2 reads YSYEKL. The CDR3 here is CASSQGRGRYTGELFF. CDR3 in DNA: TGCGCCAGCAGCCAAGGTCGAGGGAGATACACCGGGGAGCTGTTTTTT.

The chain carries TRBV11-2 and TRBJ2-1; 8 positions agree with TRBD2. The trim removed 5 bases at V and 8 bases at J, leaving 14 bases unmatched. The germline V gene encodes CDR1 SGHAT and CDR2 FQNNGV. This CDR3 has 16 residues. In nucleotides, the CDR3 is TGTGCCAGCAGCCGATTAGCGGGACACTTCCAAGATGAGCAGTTCTTC. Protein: CASSRLAGHFQDEQFF.